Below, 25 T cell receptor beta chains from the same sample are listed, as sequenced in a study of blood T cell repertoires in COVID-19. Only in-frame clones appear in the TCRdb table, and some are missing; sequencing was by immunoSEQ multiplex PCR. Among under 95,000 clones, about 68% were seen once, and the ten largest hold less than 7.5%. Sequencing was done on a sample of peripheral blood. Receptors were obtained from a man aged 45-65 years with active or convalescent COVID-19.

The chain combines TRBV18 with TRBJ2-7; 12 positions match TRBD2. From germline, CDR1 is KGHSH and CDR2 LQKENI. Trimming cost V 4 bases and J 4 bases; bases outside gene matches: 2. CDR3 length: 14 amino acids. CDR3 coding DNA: TGTGCCAGCTCACGGACTAGCGGGGTGTACGAGCAGTACTTC. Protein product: CASSRTSGVYEQYF.

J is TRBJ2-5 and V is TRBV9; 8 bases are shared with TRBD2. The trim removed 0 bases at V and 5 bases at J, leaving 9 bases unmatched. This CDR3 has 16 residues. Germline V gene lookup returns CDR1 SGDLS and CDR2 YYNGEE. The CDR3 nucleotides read TGTGCCAGCAGCGTAGCTACCGGGGGGGCCGGCGAGACCCAGTACTTC. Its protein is CASSVATGGAGETQYF.

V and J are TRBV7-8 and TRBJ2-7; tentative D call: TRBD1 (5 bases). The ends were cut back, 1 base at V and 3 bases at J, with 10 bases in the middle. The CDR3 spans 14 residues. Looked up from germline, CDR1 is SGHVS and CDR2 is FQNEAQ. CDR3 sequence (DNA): TGTGCCAGCAGCTTAGATGGCAGGGACTACGAGCAGTACTTC. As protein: CASSLDGRDYEQYF. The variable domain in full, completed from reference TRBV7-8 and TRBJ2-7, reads GAGVSQSPRYKVAKRGQDVALRCDPISGHVSLFWYQQALGQGPEFLTYFQNEAQLDKSGLPSDRFFAERPEGSVSTLKIQRTQQEDSAVYLCASSLDGRDYEQYFGPGTRLTVT.

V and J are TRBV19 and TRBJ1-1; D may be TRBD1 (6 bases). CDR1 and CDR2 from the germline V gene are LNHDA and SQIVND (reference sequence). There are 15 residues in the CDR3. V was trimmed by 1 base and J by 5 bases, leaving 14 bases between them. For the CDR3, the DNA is TGTGCCAGTAGTATAGTCCCGGGGGGCAAGACTGAAGCTTTCTTT. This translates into CASSIVPGGKTEAFF.

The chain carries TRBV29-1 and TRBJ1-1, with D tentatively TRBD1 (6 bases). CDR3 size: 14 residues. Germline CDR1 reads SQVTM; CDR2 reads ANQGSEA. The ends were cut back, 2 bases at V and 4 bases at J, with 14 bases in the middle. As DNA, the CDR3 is TGCAGCGTTGAAAGTGGGGGGGCTGGCACTGAAGCTTTCTTT. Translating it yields CSVESGGAGTEAFF.

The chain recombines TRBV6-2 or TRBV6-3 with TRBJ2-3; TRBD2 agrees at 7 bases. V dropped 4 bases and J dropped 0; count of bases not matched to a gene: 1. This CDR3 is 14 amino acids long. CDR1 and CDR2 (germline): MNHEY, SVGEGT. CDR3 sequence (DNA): TGTGCCAGCAGTTGGGGGGGGAGCACAGATACGCAGTATTTT. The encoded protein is CASSWGGSTDTQYF.

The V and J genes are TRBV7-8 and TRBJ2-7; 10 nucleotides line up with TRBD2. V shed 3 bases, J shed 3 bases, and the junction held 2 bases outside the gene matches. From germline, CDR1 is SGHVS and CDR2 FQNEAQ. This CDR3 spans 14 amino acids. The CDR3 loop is CASSFSGGFYEQYF. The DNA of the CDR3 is TGTGCCAGCAGCTTTAGCGGGGGGTTCTACGAGCAGTACTTC.

CDR3 in amino acids: CASSQEAQMNTEAFF. CDR3 in DNA: TGCGCCAGCAGCCAAGAGGCACAGATGAACACTGAAGCTTTCTTT. This sequence joins TRBV4-3 and TRBJ1-1; no clear D gene. CDR3 size: 15 residues. V lost 0 bases to trimming and J lost 0 bases, with 8 bases between them. CDR1 and CDR2 (germline): LGHNA, YSLEER.

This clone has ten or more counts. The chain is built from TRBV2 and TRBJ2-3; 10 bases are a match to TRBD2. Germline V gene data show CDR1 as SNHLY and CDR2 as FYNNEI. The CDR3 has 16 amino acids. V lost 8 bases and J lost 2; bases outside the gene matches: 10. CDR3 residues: CASPDALAGSTDTQYF. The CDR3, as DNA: TGTGCCAGCCCGGACGCACTAGCGGGGTCCACAGATACGCAGTATTTT.

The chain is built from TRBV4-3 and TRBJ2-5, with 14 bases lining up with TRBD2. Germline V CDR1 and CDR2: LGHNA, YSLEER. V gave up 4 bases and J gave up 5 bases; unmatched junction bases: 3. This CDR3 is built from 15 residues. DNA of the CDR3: TGCGCCAGCAGCCCGGGACTAGCGGGAGTGGAGACCCAGTACTTC. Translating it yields CASSPGLAGVETQYF.

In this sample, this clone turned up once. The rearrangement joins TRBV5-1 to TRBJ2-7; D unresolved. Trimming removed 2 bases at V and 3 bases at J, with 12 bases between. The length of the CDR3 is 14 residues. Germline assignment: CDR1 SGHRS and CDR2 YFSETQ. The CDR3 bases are TGCGCCAGCAGCTTTGGCACAGTTGGCTACGAGCAGTACTTC. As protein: CASSFGTVGYEQYF.

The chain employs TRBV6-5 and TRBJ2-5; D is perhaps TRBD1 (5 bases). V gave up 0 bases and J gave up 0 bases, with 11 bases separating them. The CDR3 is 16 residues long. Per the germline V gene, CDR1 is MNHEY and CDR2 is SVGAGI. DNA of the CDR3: TGTGCCAGCAGTTACTCGGGGTCAGGGTACCAAGAGACCCAGTACTTC. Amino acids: CASSYSGSGYQETQYF.

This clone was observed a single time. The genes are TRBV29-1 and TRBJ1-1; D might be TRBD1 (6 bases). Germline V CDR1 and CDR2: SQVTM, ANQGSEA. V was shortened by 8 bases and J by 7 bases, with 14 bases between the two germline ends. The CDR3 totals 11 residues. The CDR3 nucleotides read TGCAGCATTTCGGACAGCCGTGAAGCTTTCTTT. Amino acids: CSISDSREAFF.

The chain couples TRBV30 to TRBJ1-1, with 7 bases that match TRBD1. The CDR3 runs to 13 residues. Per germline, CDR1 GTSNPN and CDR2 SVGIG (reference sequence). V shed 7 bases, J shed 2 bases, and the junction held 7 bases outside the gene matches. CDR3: CAFARGSNTEAFF. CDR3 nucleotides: TGTGCCTTCGCCAGGGGGTCAAACACTGAAGCTTTCTTT.

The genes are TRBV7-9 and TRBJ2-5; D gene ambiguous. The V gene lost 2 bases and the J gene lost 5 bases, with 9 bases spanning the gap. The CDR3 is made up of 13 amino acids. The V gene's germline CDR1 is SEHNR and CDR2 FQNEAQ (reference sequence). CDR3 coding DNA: TGTGCCAGCAGCTTACGGGTTGAGGAGACCCAGTACTTC. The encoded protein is CASSLRVEETQYF.

The CDR3 region has the DNA TGTGCCAGCAGCGTAGACGGGACCTACGAGCAGTACTTC. As protein: CASSVDGTYEQYF. This rearrangement joins TRBV9 to TRBJ2-7; TRBD2 might be the D (5 bases). CDR1 is SGDLS and CDR2 is YYNGEE in the germline V gene. V was trimmed by 0 bases and J by 2 bases, leaving 6 bases between them. The CDR3 covers 13 residues.

The DNA of the CDR3 is TGTGCCAGCTCACCAGAGGGGCTGCGGGGCTCCTACGAGCAGTACTTC. It translates to CASSPEGLRGSYEQYF. The rearrangement uses TRBV18 and TRBJ2-7, with a tentative D call TRBD2 (6 bases). V was clipped by 2 bases and J by 0 bases, with 14 bases between them. Germline CDR1 and CDR2: KGHSH and LQKENI. The CDR3 totals 16 residues.

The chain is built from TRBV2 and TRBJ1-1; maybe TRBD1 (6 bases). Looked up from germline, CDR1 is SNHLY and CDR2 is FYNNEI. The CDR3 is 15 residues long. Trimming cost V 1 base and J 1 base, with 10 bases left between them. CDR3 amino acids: CASSEGGLWNTEAFF. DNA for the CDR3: TGTGCCAGCAGTGAAGGGGGGCTCTGGAACACTGAAGCTTTCTTT. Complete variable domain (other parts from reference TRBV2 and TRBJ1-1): EPEVTQTPSHQVTQMGQEVILRCVPISNHLYFYWYRQILGQKVEFLVSFYNNEISEKSEIFDDQFSVERPDGSNFTLKIRSTKLEDSAMYFCASSEGGLWNTEAFFGQGTRLTVV.

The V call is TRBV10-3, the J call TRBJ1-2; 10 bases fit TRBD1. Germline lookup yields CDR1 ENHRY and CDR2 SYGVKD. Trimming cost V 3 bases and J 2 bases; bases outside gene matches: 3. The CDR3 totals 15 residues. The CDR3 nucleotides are TGTGCCATCAGTGAAGTGGACAGGGGGAACTATGGCTACACCTTC. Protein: CAISEVDRGNYGYTF.

The CDR3 spells CAWRGTVYGYTF. DNA for the CDR3: TGTGCCTGGAGGGGGACAGTCTATGGCTACACCTTC. This chain uses TRBV30 with TRBJ1-2; 7 bases align to TRBD1. Germline V gives CDR1 GTSNPN, CDR2 SVGIG (reference sequence). CDR3 length: 12 amino acids. V lost 3 bases and J lost 4; bases outside the gene matches: 2.

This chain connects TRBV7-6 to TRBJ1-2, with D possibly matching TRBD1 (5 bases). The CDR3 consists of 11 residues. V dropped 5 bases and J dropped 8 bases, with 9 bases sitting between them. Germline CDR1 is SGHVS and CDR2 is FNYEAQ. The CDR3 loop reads CASSQGSGYTF. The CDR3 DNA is TGTGCCAGCAGCCAGGGCAGCGGCTACACCTTC.

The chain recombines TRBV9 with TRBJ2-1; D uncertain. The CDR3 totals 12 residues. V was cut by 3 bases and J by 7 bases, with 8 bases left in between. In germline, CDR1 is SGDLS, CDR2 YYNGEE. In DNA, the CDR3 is TGTGCCAGCAGCGGTCCCCCGAATGAGCAGTTCTTC. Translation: CASSGPPNEQFF.

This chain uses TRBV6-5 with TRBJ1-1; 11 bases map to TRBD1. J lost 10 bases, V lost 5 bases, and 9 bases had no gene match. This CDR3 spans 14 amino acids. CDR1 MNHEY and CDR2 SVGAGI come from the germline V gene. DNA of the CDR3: TGTGCCAGCAGTCCCCCGGGACAGGGGGGGGGAGCTTTCTTT. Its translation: CASSPPGQGGGAFF.

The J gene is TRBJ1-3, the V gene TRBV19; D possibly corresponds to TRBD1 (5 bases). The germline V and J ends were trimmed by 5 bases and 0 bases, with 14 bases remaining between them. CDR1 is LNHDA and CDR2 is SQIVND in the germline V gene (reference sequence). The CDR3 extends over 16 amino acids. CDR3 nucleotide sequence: TGTGCCAGTAGTTCAATTACGGGGGGCTCTGGAAACACCATATATTTT. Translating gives CASSSITGGSGNTIYF.

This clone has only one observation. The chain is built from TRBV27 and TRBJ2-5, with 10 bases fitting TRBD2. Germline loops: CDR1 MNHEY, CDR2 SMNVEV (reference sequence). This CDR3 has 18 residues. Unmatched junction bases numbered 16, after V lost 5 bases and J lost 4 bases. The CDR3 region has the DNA TGTGCCAGCAGTCCCCCCACTCGACTAGCGGGTTACCCAGAGACCCAGTACTTC. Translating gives CASSPPTRLAGYPETQYF.